This T cell receptor (beta chain) was retrieved from a study of blood T cell repertoires in COVID-19. Study as a whole: Samples representing acute and convalescent COVID-19 were sourced from the United States, Italy and Spain. Nucleic acid was either cDNA or gDNA, and it came from T cells, B-cell-depleted T cells, or PBMCs.

In Seattle, patients joined the study during active infection and were tracked longitudinally. As processed by the authors: Reference gene primer amplification yielded estimated nucleated cell counts. Assay: immunoSEQ multiplex PCR; the TCRdb copy retains only in-frame clones and omits some. Clonal size and the V and J genes are those of that table, whereas D and trimming came from the DNA. The sample contains 250,000 to 350,000 clones, roughly 80% of which appear only once. Trimming left V 11 bases short and J 4 bases short, with 24 bases between. The length of the CDR3 is 15 residues. Germline values: CDR1 MDHEN, CDR2 SYDVKM.

The sequence was collected from a human donor with COVID-19, enrolled during active disease. The donor label of this sample is uncertain. Sequenced: peripheral blood. This sequence joins TRBV28 and TRBJ2-7; D perhaps matches TRBD1 (6 bases). For the CDR3, the DNA is TGTGCCGGAGCACCCCGGGCAGGGGCCTTTTACGAGCAGTACTTC. This sequence encodes CAGAPRAGAFYEQYF.